The 15 T cell receptor beta chains below all came from one sample that was sequenced in a study of monozygotic twins with inflammatory bowel disease (dated by TCRdb to the late 2010s). The method was 5' RACE. TCRdb lists the instrument as Illumina HiSeq 2500. The reads were reprocessed in TCRdb, with one entry per CDR3 protein sequence and no accompanying DNA. The table kept for this sample lists 110,000 to 150,000 distinct CDR3 sequences. The leading ten clones occupy roughly 1.2% of the sample. What was sequenced was blood. These receptors originate from a human donor with ulcerative colitis or Crohn's disease, or a healthy co-twin of an affected twin (not recorded which).

This rearrangement joins TRBV29-1 to TRBJ2-1; TCRdb calls TRBD2, which cannot be checked without DNA. The germline V gene encodes CDR1 SQVTM and CDR2 ANQGSEA. The CDR3 has 13 residues. This CDR3 is CSVELREVGEQFF.

V and J are TRBV20-1 and TRBJ1-3; as DNA is missing, the TRBD1 call by TCRdb cannot be tested. CDR1 DFQATT and CDR2 SNEGSKA come from the germline V gene (reference sequence). The CDR3 has 12 amino acids. This CDR3 is CSALPPSDTIYF.

The chain combines TRBV20-1 with TRBJ2-3; TCRdb returns TRBD2, unconfirmable since there is no DNA. Germline loops: CDR1 DFQATT, CDR2 SNEGSKA (reference sequence). The CDR3 has 15 amino acids. CDR3 in amino acids: CSARPISGSEDTQYF.

The chain is built from TRBV5-1 and TRBJ2-1; TCRdb calls TRBD1, which cannot be checked without DNA. CDR1 is SGHRS and CDR2 is YFSETQ in the germline V gene. The CDR3 consists of 17 residues. The CDR3 region is CASSFTSWTGMYNEQFF. The full variable domain, rest sourced from reference TRBV5-1 and TRBJ2-1, is KAGVTQTPRYLIKTRGQQVTLSCSPISGHRSVSWYQQTPGQGLQFLFEYFSETQRNKGNFPGRFSGRQFSNSRSEMNVSTLELGDSALYLCASSFTSWTGMYNEQFFGPGTRLTVL.

The chain combines TRBV7-2 with TRBJ2-7. The germline CDR1 and CDR2 sequences are SGHTA and FQGNSA. This CDR3 has 13 residues. CDR3 protein: CACSLAGLDQHYF.

J is TRBJ2-3 and V is TRBV24-1; TCRdb's D call of TRBD2 is untestable without DNA. CDR1 is KGHDR, CDR2 SFDVKD, per germline. CDR3 length: 11 residues. The CDR3 sequence is CATSVGLGQYF.

The chain recombines TRBV11-2 with TRBJ2-1; TCRdb's D call, TRBD1, is unchecked because there is no DNA. Germline CDR1 and CDR2: SGHAT and FQNNGV. CDR3 length equals 17 residues. This CDR3 is CASSLERGLSSYNEQFF.

This chain joins TRBV3-1 and TRBJ1-5; TCRdb returns TRBD1, unconfirmable since there is no DNA. This CDR3 comprises 13 residues. The germline V gene has CDR1 LGHDT and CDR2 YNNKEL (reference sequence). Here the CDR3 reads CASSTGNHQPQHF.

This chain joins TRBV14 and TRBJ2-7; TCRdb's D gene call, TRBD1, goes unchecked for lack of DNA. CDR1 SGHDN and CDR2 FVKESK come from the germline V gene. This CDR3 is 13 amino acids long. The CDR3 sequence: CASSLLRDTEQYF.

The chain employs TRBV12-3 or TRBV12-4 and TRBJ2-1; TCRdb reports TRBD2, a call that lacks DNA to check it against. This CDR3 is built from 16 residues. CDR3 region: CASSAASGSSYNEQFF.

CDR3 residues: CASSEGSTDTQYF. The rearrangement uses TRBV9 and TRBJ2-3. The CDR3 totals 13 residues. CDR1 and CDR2 (germline): SGDLS, YYNGEE.

The rearrangement links TRBV27 to TRBJ1-6. The CDR3 has 15 residues. Germline-derived CDR1 and CDR2 are MNHEY and SMNVEV (reference sequence). The CDR3 region is CASSFWGRYNSPLHF.

This chain uses TRBV5-1 with TRBJ2-3; no DNA is available, so the TRBD2 call from TCRdb remains unchecked. Germline V CDR1 and CDR2: SGHRS, YFSETQ. The length of the CDR3 is 18 residues. CDR3 region: CASSSRVILLAGPDTQYF. Full variable domain (rest looked up from reference TRBV5-1 and TRBJ2-3): KAGVTQTPRYLIKTRGQQVTLSCSPISGHRSVSWYQQTPGQGLQFLFEYFSETQRNKGNFPGRFSGRQFSNSRSEMNVSTLELGDSALYLCASSSRVILLAGPDTQYFGPGTRLTVL.

The rearrangement joins TRBV5-1 to TRBJ2-1. Germline values: CDR1 SGHRS, CDR2 YFSETQ. This CDR3 has 16 amino acids. The CDR3: CASSHLGIRSYNEQFF.

V gene TRBV20-1 combines with J gene TRBJ2-1; the TRBD2 assignment by TCRdb is unverifiable without DNA. CDR3 length equals 17 residues. Germline loops: CDR1 DFQATT, CDR2 SNEGSKA (reference sequence). This CDR3 is CSATPLSGLSSYNEQFF.